One sample yielded the 20 T cell receptor beta chains listed below, sequenced in a study of neurological immune-mediated disorders. TCRdb re-derived calls from the 5' RACE reads in MiXCR, one entry per CDR3 protein. Here the sample spans tens of thousands of distinct CDR3 sequences, under 2% being singletons. Sequencing was carried out using PBMCs. These receptors were taken from a woman aged 40-49 years with multiple sclerosis.

This clonotype has at least ten counts. The V gene is TRBV20-1, the J gene TRBJ1-2, with a possible D match to TRBD1 (6 bases). The CDR3 is 13 amino acids. V lost 3 bases, J lost 3 bases, and 11 bases lay in between. Germline V gene lookup returns CDR1 DFQATT and CDR2 SNEGSKA (reference sequence). The CDR3: CSASRGVDYGYTF. The CDR3 DNA reads as TGCAGTGCTAGTAGGGGGGTAGACTATGGCTACACCTTC.

This clonotype came up many times. This sequence joins TRBV6-5 and TRBJ1-2; D possibly corresponds to TRBD1 (5 bases). The CDR3 runs 14 residues. Germline CDR1 is MNHEY and CDR2 is SVGAGI. V was cut by 6 bases and J by 4 bases, with 15 bases left in between. CDR3 sequence (DNA): TGTGCCAGCAGCCAACAGGTTAATGCCTATGGCTACACCTTC. Translating it yields CASSQQVNAYGYTF.

This clonotype was detected ten times or more. This rearrangement joins TRBV20-1 to TRBJ1-3; a possible D gene is TRBD1 (5 bases). Trimming left V 0 bases short and J 2 bases short, with 14 bases between. The CDR3 covers 16 residues. Germline CDR1 reads DFQATT; CDR2 reads SNEGSKA (reference sequence). The CDR3 nucleotides are TGCAGTGCTAGAGATGAGTCGGGGGGAACTGGAAACACCATATATTTT. Translated, it gives CSARDESGGTGNTIYF.

Many counts were recorded for this clonotype. In nucleotides, the CDR3 is TGTGCCAGCAGCGTAAGGGGCAGGGAGGATGGCTACACCTTC. Protein sequence: CASSVRGREDGYTF. This rearrangement joins TRBV9 to TRBJ1-2, with D possibly being TRBD1 (5 bases). The CDR3 covers 14 residues. V was cut by 1 base and J by 6 bases, with 13 bases left in between. Germline CDR1 and CDR2: SGDLS and YYNGEE. Filled out from reference TRBV9 and TRBJ1-2, the complete variable domain reads DSGVTQTPKHLITATGQRVTLRCSPRSGDLSVYWYQQSLDQGLQFLIQYYNGEERAKGNILERFSAQQFPDLHSELNLSSLELGDSALYFCASSVRGREDGYTFGSGTRLTVV.

At least ten counts were recorded for this clonotype. The chain couples TRBV6-5 to TRBJ2-1; the D gene is possibly TRBD2 (5 bases). The V gene's germline CDR1 is MNHEY and CDR2 SVGAGI. The CDR3 is 11 amino acids. Trimming shortened V by 10 bases and J by 8 bases, and 12 bases separated the two germline ends. This CDR3 is CATYDGDEQFF. CDR3 nucleotides: TGTGCCACCTACGACGGGGATGAGCAGTTCTTC.

In the case of this clonotype: A much larger clone lies one base from this, so it may be a read error. V gene TRBV20-1 combines with J gene TRBJ2-3; D unclear. V lost 6 bases, J lost 5 bases, and 6 bases lay in between. Germline V lookup: CDR1 DFQATT, CDR2 SNEGSKA (reference sequence). CDR3 length: 10 residues. The CDR3 loop is CSATEDTQYF. In nucleotides, the CDR3 is TGCAGTGCCACTGAAGATACGCAGTATTTT.

This clonotype was recorded many times. The chain links TRBV20-1 to TRBJ2-1; 8 bases map to TRBD2. This CDR3 is built from 14 residues. The J segment lost 4 bases and the V segment lost 7 bases, leaving 9 bases of the junction unmatched. Germline lookup yields CDR1 DFQATT and CDR2 SNEGSKA (reference sequence). In nucleotides, the CDR3 is TGCAGTGTTACGGGGGGGCATCTTTACAATGAGCAGTTCTTC. It translates to CSVTGGHLYNEQFF.

This clonotype was seen many times. The V gene is TRBV5-1, the J gene TRBJ1-1, with TRBD1 identical over 7 bases. The germline V gene encodes CDR1 SGHRS and CDR2 YFSETQ. The V and J ends lost 2 bases and 7 bases, in that order; junction bases with no gene match: 11. The CDR3 has 15 residues. CDR3 sequence: CASSLGTDRVDEAFF. The CDR3 region has the DNA TGCGCCAGCAGCTTAGGAACCGACAGGGTCGATGAAGCTTTCTTT.

Many counts were recorded for this clonotype. The rearrangement joins TRBV4-1 to TRBJ1-2; tentative D call: TRBD1 (5 bases). V gave up 0 bases and J gave up 3 bases, with 11 bases separating them. Per the germline V gene, CDR1 is MGHRA and CDR2 is YSYEKL. The CDR3 has 15 amino acids. The CDR3 protein is CASSQDSVGDYGYTF. The CDR3 region has the DNA TGCGCCAGCAGCCAAGATTCGGTGGGGGACTATGGCTACACCTTC.

This clonotype was seen ten or more times. This rearrangement joins TRBV20-1 to TRBJ2-3; TRBD2 aligns across 8 bases. V lost 5 bases and J lost 1; bases outside the gene matches: 5. This CDR3 region has 14 residues. CDR1 is DFQATT, CDR2 SNEGSKA, per germline (reference sequence). CDR3 loop: CSAWIAGRTDTQYF. In DNA form, the CDR3 reads TGCAGTGCTTGGATAGCGGGGCGCACAGATACGCAGTATTTT.

This clonotype came up many times. CDR3 region: CASSLASASGGARAQYF. DNA of the CDR3: TGTGCCAGCAGCTTAGCGTCCGCTAGCGGGGGGGCCCGGGCGCAGTATTTT. V and J are TRBV7-2 and TRBJ2-3; 12 bases line up with TRBD2. Per germline, CDR1 SGHTA and CDR2 FQGNSA. The CDR3 length is 17 residues. V shed 0 bases, J shed 10 bases, and the junction held 11 bases outside the gene matches.

This clonotype was found many times. The rearrangement joins TRBV6-2 or TRBV6-3 to TRBJ1-2, with a weak D call TRBD1 (5 bases). Germline V lookup: CDR1 MNHEY, CDR2 SVGEGT. Trimming left V 6 bases short and J 8 bases short, with 16 bases between. The CDR3 extends over 13 amino acids. The CDR3 region is CASRPLGAVGYTF. As DNA, the CDR3 is TGTGCCAGCAGGCCCCTCGGGGCTGTGGGCTACACCTTC.

This clonotype was counted at least ten times. This sequence joins TRBV20-1 and TRBJ2-3; TRBD2 matches 8 bases. The CDR3 spans 14 residues. The germline V gene encodes CDR1 DFQATT and CDR2 SNEGSKA (reference sequence). V trimming: 3 bases; J trimming: 2 bases; junction bases outside the gene matches: 4. DNA of the CDR3: TGCAGTGCTAGGATAGCGGGAAACACAGATACGCAGTATTTT. Translated: CSARIAGNTDTQYF.

In this sample, this clonotype turned up many times. The chain recombines TRBV20-1 with TRBJ2-7; the D call may be TRBD1 or TRBD2 (6 bases each). This CDR3 is built from 13 residues. Deletions cut 6 bases from V and 3 bases from J, with 15 bases between. CDR1 is DFQATT, CDR2 SNEGSKA, per germline (reference sequence). The CDR3 is CSAGGPEVYEQYF. CDR3 bases: TGCAGTGCCGGGGGCCCTGAAGTCTACGAGCAGTACTTC.

The table lists this clonotype with many counts. This sequence joins TRBV2 and TRBJ2-6; 7 nucleotides agree with TRBD1. The CDR3 runs to 21 residues. Germline-derived CDR1 and CDR2 are SNHLY and FYNNEI. V shed 6 bases, J shed 2 bases, and the junction held 22 bases outside the gene matches. The CDR3 protein is CASRGQLFTLGPNPGANVLTF. In nucleotides, the CDR3 is TGTGCCAGCAGGGGACAGCTATTTACCCTGGGGCCCAACCCTGGGGCCAACGTCCTGACTTTC.

This clonotype was recorded many times. This rearrangement joins TRBV3-1 to TRBJ1-3, with a weak D call TRBD1 (5 bases). Trimming pared 4 bases from V and 4 bases from J, leaving 11 bases between. Per germline, CDR1 LGHDT and CDR2 YNNKEL (reference sequence). This CDR3 has 14 residues. In DNA, the CDR3 is TGTGCCAGCAGCCCGGGGGGTTTGGGAAACACCATATATTTT. This codes for CASSPGGLGNTIYF. Full variable domain (remainder filled in from reference TRBV3-1 and TRBJ1-3): DTAVSQTPKYLVTQMGNDKSIKCEQNLGHDTMYWYKQDSKKFLKIMFSYNNKELIINETVPNRFSPKSPDKAHLNLHINSLELGDSAVYFCASSPGGLGNTIYFGEGSWLTVV.

This clonotype was found many times. V usage is TRBV20-1 and J usage is TRBJ1-2; the match to TRBD1 covers 7 bases. The CDR3 has 16 residues. The germline CDR1 and CDR2 sequences are DFQATT and SNEGSKA (reference sequence). Germline trimming cut 0 bases from V and 7 bases from J; bases unmatched to any gene: 14. CDR3 sequence: CSARDRRTGSGGGYTF. The CDR3 region has the DNA TGCAGTGCTAGAGATCGTAGGACAGGCAGCGGTGGTGGCTACACCTTC.

In its sample, this clonotype was seen many times. V usage is TRBV20-1 and J usage is TRBJ2-3; unclear D gene. The CDR3 is made up of 15 amino acids. V was shortened by 0 bases and J by 1 base, with 11 bases between the two germline ends. CDR1 and CDR2 from the germline V gene are DFQATT and SNEGSKA (reference sequence). CDR3 sequence reads: CSARDPRLGTDTQYF. The CDR3 coding sequence is TGCAGTGCTAGAGATCCCCGTCTCGGCACAGATACGCAGTATTTT.

This clonotype turned up a few times. One junction end does not reproduce the germline sequence, and a read error may be involved. V gene TRBV6-6 combines with J gene TRBJ1-2; 8 nucleotides agree with TRBD1. From germline, CDR1 is MNHNY and CDR2 SVGAGI (reference sequence). This CDR3 region has 14 residues. The CDR3 is CVSRTRTGGSSYTF. CDR3 nucleotides: TGTGTCAGCAGGACAAGAACAGGGGGGAGTAGCTACACCTTC.

There are many counts of this clonotype. The CDR3 DNA sequence: TGTGCCAGCAGTGAAACCCCGGACCGCCCGAGTGAGGAGCAGTTCTTC. Translated, it gives CASSETPDRPSEEQFF. The chain recombines TRBV6-1 with TRBJ2-1; D is uncertain. Trimming cost V 2 bases and J 10 bases, with 21 bases left between them. CDR3 size: 16 residues. Germline V gives CDR1 MNHNS, CDR2 SASEGT.